Each of the 15 T cell receptor beta chains below was sequenced from the same sample in a study of blood T cell repertoires in COVID-19. The repertoire was sequenced with immunoSEQ multiplex PCR; TCRdb's copy has only in-frame clones and lacks some. The sample lists around 100,000 clones, over 70% occurring once. Sequencing was performed on peripheral blood. These receptors all come from a man aged 50-59 years with acute or convalescent COVID-19.

This chain joins TRBV28 and TRBJ2-7, with D possibly TRBD1 on 6 matching bases. This CDR3 region has 15 residues. V was pared by 4 bases and J by 4 bases, with 17 bases between. Germline V gene lookup returns CDR1 MDHEN and CDR2 SYDVKM. The chain's CDR3 is CASSSPSGAGYEQYF. CDR3 DNA: TGTGCCAGCAGTTCCCCATCAGGGGCTGGGTACGAGCAGTACTTC. The whole variable domain, remainder taken from reference TRBV28 and TRBJ2-7, is DVKVTQSSRYLVKRTGEKVFLECVQDMDHENMFWYRQDPGLGLRLIYFSYDVKMKEKGDIPEGYSVSREKKERFSLILESASTNQTSMYLCASSSPSGAGYEQYFGPGTRLTVT.

The J gene is TRBJ2-7, the V gene TRBV9; 12 bases match TRBD1. Trimming at V came to 0 bases and at J to 6 bases, leaving 4 bases not matched to a gene. Per germline, CDR1 SGDLS and CDR2 YYNGEE. The CDR3 sequence is 15 residues long. The CDR3 region is CASSVAGTGGGEQYF. The DNA for the CDR3 is TGTGCCAGCAGCGTAGCAGGGACAGGGGGCGGCGAGCAGTACTTC.

The genes are TRBV5-1 and TRBJ2-3; weak D call: TRBD2 (5 bases). This CDR3 spans 11 amino acids. The V end was cut by 5 bases, the J end by 5 bases, with 6 bases between. CDR1 and CDR2 from the germline V gene are SGHRS and YFSETQ. The CDR3 sequence: CASRAGDTQYF. In DNA form, the CDR3 reads TGCGCCAGCAGGGCGGGAGATACGCAGTATTTT.

This clone was counted between two and nine times. The chain combines TRBV6-5 with TRBJ2-1, with a tentative D call TRBD2 (6 bases). From germline, CDR1 is MNHEY and CDR2 SVGAGI. This CDR3 contains 12 residues. Trimming stripped 5 bases from V and 9 bases from J, with 11 bases between. The CDR3 coding sequence is TGTGCCAGCAGTACAACCGGGGGTGAGCAGTTCTTC. Its protein product is CASSTTGGEQFF.

The J gene is TRBJ2-7, the V gene TRBV7-2; D might be TRBD2 (6 bases). The CDR3 loop spans 15 amino acids. Looked up from germline, CDR1 is SGHTA and CDR2 is FQGNSA. V lost 3 bases and J lost 4, with 16 bases in between. The CDR3 spells CASSLRDSEDYEQYF. The CDR3 DNA reads TGTGCCAGCAGCTTGAGGGACTCTGAAGATTACGAGCAGTACTTC. Drawing the rest from reference TRBV7-2 and TRBJ2-7, the complete variable domain is GAGVSQSPSNKVTEKGKDVELRCDPISGHTALYWYRQSLGQGLEFLIYFQGNSAPDKSGLPSDRFSAERTGGSVSTLTIQRTQQEDSAVYLCASSLRDSEDYEQYFGPGTRLTVT.

This clone appeared a few times. The J gene is TRBJ2-3, the V gene TRBV28; 9 nucleotides agree with TRBD1. The V gene's germline CDR1 is MDHEN and CDR2 SYDVKM. The CDR3 contains 15 residues. Trimming at V came to 4 bases and at J to 0 bases, leaving 2 bases not matched to a gene. For the CDR3, the DNA is TGTGCCAGCAGTTCGGGACAGGGTAGCACAGATACGCAGTATTTT. Residues: CASSSGQGSTDTQYF.

CDR3 region: CASSPGLAGSEQYF. For the CDR3, the DNA is TGTGCCAGCAGTCCGGGACTAGCGGGATCCGAGCAGTACTTC. This chain connects TRBV6-5 to TRBJ2-7, with 13 bases lining up with TRBD2. CDR3 size: 14 residues. V lost 5 bases and J lost 6; bases outside the gene matches: 4. CDR1 MNHEY and CDR2 SVGAGI come from the germline V gene.

This chain connects TRBV2 to TRBJ2-7; 9 nucleotides line up with TRBD1. The V gene end was trimmed by 6 bases and the J gene end by 0 bases; junction bases not matched to a gene: 6. The CDR3 is made up of 15 amino acids. Per germline, CDR1 SNHLY and CDR2 FYNNEI. The CDR3 DNA is TGTGCCAGCAGCCCCGGGACAGGGCCCTCCTACGAGCAGTACTTC. Translated: CASSPGTGPSYEQYF.

The V and J genes are TRBV5-4 and TRBJ1-1; the D gene is possibly TRBD1 (5 bases). CDR1 and CDR2 (germline): SGHNT, YYREEE (reference sequence). V lost 0 bases to trimming and J lost 4 bases, with 13 bases between them. The CDR3 has 15 amino acids. CDR3 DNA: TGTGCCAGCAGCTTGGGAGATGCGGGGCGCACTGAAGCTTTCTTT. Amino acids: CASSLGDAGRTEAFF.

The chain joins TRBV20-1 to TRBJ2-3, with D hard to call. The CDR3 consists of 13 residues. Germline lookup yields CDR1 DFQATT and CDR2 SNEGSKA (reference sequence). Trimming left V 3 bases short and J 4 bases short, with 11 bases between. The CDR3 region is CSASNARADTQYF. In nucleotides, the CDR3 is TGCAGTGCTAGTAACGCCCGAGCAGATACGCAGTATTTT.

The chain combines TRBV9 with TRBJ1-3; D is uncertain. Trimming stripped 6 bases from V and 0 bases from J, with 16 bases between. CDR1 is SGDLS, CDR2 YYNGEE, per germline. The CDR3 extends over 16 amino acids. Here the CDR3 DNA reads TGTGCCAGCACGGGAAACAAGGGCCACTCTGGAAACACCATATATTTT. It encodes CASTGNKGHSGNTIYF.

The genes are TRBV10-1 and TRBJ2-2; D perhaps matches TRBD2 (6 bases). Trimming shortened V by 0 bases and J by 6 bases, and 20 bases separated the two germline ends. Germline V gene data show CDR1 as WNHNN and CDR2 as SYGVQD (reference sequence). The CDR3 sequence is 18 residues long. This CDR3 is CASSESLRIGRIPGELFF. For the CDR3, the DNA is TGCGCCAGCAGTGAGTCCCTCCGTATCGGGAGAATCCCCGGGGAGCTGTTTTTT.

The chain is built from TRBV19 and TRBJ2-7; 7 bases fit TRBD1. The V gene end was trimmed by 6 bases and the J gene end by 1 base; junction bases not matched to a gene: 3. CDR3 length equals 13 residues. The germline gives CDR1 LNHDA, CDR2 SQIVND (reference sequence). Here the CDR3 reads CASRSGQSYEQYF. The DNA for the CDR3 is TGTGCCAGTAGATCGGGACAGTCCTACGAGCAGTACTTC.

This clone was observed a handful of times. The V gene is TRBV5-1, the J gene TRBJ2-7, with 12 bases aligning to TRBD2. The J segment lost 0 bases and the V segment lost 4 bases, leaving 2 bases of the junction unmatched. The germline V gene encodes CDR1 SGHRS and CDR2 YFSETQ. The CDR3 sequence is 15 residues long. Here the CDR3 reads CASSGLAGNSYEQYF. In DNA form, the CDR3 reads TGCGCCAGCAGCGGACTAGCGGGGAACTCCTACGAGCAGTACTTC.

V is TRBV19 and J is TRBJ2-2; D gene uncertain. V shed 1 base and J shed 1 base, with 7 bases lying between them. The germline CDR1 and CDR2 sequences are LNHDA and SQIVND (reference sequence). The CDR3 runs to 15 residues. The CDR3 loop reads CASSIGRWNTGELFF. The CDR3 nucleotides are TGTGCCAGTAGTATAGGCAGATGGAACACCGGGGAGCTGTTTTTT.